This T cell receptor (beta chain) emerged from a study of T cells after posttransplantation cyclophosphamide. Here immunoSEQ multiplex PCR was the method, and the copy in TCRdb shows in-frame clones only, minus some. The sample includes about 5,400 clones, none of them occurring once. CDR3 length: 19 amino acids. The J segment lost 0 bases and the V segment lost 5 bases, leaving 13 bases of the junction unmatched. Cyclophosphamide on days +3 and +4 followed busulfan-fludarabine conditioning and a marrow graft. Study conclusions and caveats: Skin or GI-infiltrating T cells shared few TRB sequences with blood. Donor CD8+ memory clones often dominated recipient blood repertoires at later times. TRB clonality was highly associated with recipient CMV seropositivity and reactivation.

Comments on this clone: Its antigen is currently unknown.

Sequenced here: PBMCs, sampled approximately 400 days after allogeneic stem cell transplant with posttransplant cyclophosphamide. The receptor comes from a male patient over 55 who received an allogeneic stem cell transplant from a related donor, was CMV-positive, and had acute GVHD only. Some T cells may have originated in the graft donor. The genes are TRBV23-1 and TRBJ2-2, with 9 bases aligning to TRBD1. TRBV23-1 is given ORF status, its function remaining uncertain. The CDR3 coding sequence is TGCGCCAGCAGTACACCGCCGACAGGGACAGGGTCGAACACCGGGGAGCTGTTTTTT. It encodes CASSTPPTGTGSNTGELFF.